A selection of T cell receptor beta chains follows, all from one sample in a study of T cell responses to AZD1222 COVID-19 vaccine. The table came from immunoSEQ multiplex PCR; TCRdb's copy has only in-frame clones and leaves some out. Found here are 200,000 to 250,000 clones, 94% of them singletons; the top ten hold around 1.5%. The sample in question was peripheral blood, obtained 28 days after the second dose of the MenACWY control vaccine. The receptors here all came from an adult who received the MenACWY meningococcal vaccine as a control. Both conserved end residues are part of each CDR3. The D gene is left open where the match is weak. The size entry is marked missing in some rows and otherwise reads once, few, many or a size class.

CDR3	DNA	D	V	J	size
CASSARLGANEKLFF	TGTGCCAGCAGCGCCCGGTTAGGGGCTAATGAAAAACTGTTTTTT	.	TRBV7-9	TRBJ1-4	.
CAWRSRDPSGANVLTF	TGTGCCTGGAGGAGCCGGGACCCTTCTGGGGCCAACGTCCTGACTTTC	.	TRBV30	TRBJ2-6	.
CAWRDSPGLSSYEQYF	TGTGCCTGGAGAGACTCTCCGGGACTGAGTTCCTACGAGCAGTACTTC	.	TRBV30	TRBJ2-7	.
CASSRGTGKGYTF	TGTGCCAGCAGCCGCGGGACAGGGAAAGGCTACACCTTC	TRBD1	TRBV7-3	TRBJ1-2	.
CATSRQGGRGTDTQYF	TGTGCCACCAGTCGACAAGGGGGCCGGGGAACAGATACGCAGTATTTT	TRBD1	TRBV24-1	TRBJ2-3	.
CASSVGRQGANEQYF	TGTGCCAGCAGCGTAGGTCGGCAGGGGGCCAACGAGCAGTACTTC	TRBD1	TRBV9	TRBJ2-7	.
CASSVQTLNTEAFF	TGTGCCAGCAGCGTTCAAACACTGAACACTGAAGCTTTCTTT	.	TRBV7-2	TRBJ1-1	.
CASSPPMGTSGANTGELFF	TGTGCCAGCAGCCCGCCGATGGGGACTAGCGGGGCGAACACCGGGGAGCTGTTTTTT	TRBD2	TRBV7-2	TRBJ2-2	.
CASSFGQYNSPLHF	TGTGCCAGCAGTTTCGGACAGTATAATTCACCCCTCCACTTT	.	TRBV27	TRBJ1-6	.
CASRPAGTGVNEQFF	TGTGCCAGCAGACCAGCCGGGACAGGGGTTAATGAGCAGTTCTTC	TRBD1	TRBV11-1	TRBJ2-1	.
CASSMGIVVDLSNQPQHF	TGTGCCAGTAGTATGGGCATTGTAGTAGACTTGAGCAATCAGCCCCAGCATTTT	.	TRBV19	TRBJ1-5	.
CASSLISPGTGRNEQYF	TGTGCCAGCAGTTTAATATCCCCCGGGACAGGGAGAAACGAGCAGTACTTC	TRBD1	TRBV27	TRBJ2-7	.
CASSESEGSWAFF	TGTGCCAGCAGTGAATCTGAGGGTAGCTGGGCTTTCTTT	.	TRBV2	TRBJ1-1	.
CASSERQGSSGYTF	TGTGCCAGCAGTGAGCGACAGGGGAGCTCCGGCTACACCTTC	TRBD1	TRBV6-1	TRBJ1-2	.
CAWSPFAGGYTDTQYF	TGTGCCTGGAGCCCCTTTGCGGGGGGCTACACAGATACGCAGTATTTT	TRBD2	TRBV30	TRBJ2-3	.
CASRYSGANVLTF	TGTGCCAGCAGATACTCTGGGGCCAACGTCCTGACTTTC	.	TRBV7-3	TRBJ2-6	.
CASSPALAESTYEQYF	TGTGCCAGCAGTCCGGCGTTAGCGGAGAGCACCTACGAGCAGTACTTC	.	TRBV11-2	TRBJ2-7	.
CASSLVGLENTGELFF	TGCGCCAGCAGCTTGGTCGGACTAGAGAACACCGGGGAGCTGTTTTTT	TRBD2	TRBV5-1	TRBJ2-2	.
CASSYRAGDTQYF	TGTGCCAGTAGTTACAGGGCCGGGGATACGCAGTATTTT	.	TRBV19	TRBJ2-3	.
CSASGAQTYEQYF	TGCAGTGCTAGTGGGGCGCAAACCTACGAGCAGTACTTC	.	TRBV20-1	TRBJ2-7	.
CASTRTSGREGFTNEQFF	TGTGCCAGCACCCGGACTAGCGGGAGAGAGGGGTTTACGAATGAGCAGTTCTTC	TRBD2	TRBV28	TRBJ2-1	once
CASSELRGQGGYTF	TGTGCCAGCAGTGAACTCAGGGGGCAGGGTGGCTACACCTTC	TRBD1	TRBV2	TRBJ1-2	.
CASSRDTSNYGYTF	TGTGCCAGCAGCCGGGACACCTCTAACTATGGCTACACCTTC	.	TRBV6-2/TRBV6-3	TRBJ1-2	.
CASSLYGPSTDTQYF	TGCGCCAGCAGCCTCTATGGCCCTAGCACAGATACGCAGTATTTT	.	TRBV5-1	TRBJ2-3	.
CASSQGTFEAFF	TGTGCCAGCAGCCAAGGGACGTTTGAAGCTTTCTTT	.	TRBV4-2	TRBJ1-1	.
CASRAGGGGYEQYF	TGTGCCAGCAGGGCCGGTGGGGGAGGATACGAGCAGTACTTC	.	TRBV3-1/TRBV3-2	TRBJ2-7	.
CASSAGEPGGYGYTF	TGTGCCAGCAGCGCTGGGGAGCCGGGGGGCTATGGCTACACCTTC	.	TRBV3-1/TRBV3-2	TRBJ1-2	.
CASSQEIGASPLHF	TGTGCCAGCAGCCAAGAAATAGGGGCTTCACCCCTCCACTTT	.	TRBV4-2	TRBJ1-6	.
CASSPGTELYNTEAFF	TGCGCCAGCAGCCCCGGGACAGAACTTTATAACACTGAAGCTTTCTTT	TRBD1	TRBV5-1	TRBJ1-1	.
CASSLTGPYEQYF	TGCGCCAGCAGCTTAACAGGGCCCTACGAGCAGTACTTC	.	TRBV5-1	TRBJ2-7	.
CASSRWTGAAKNIQYF	TGTGCCAGCAGCCGATGGACAGGGGCGGCCAAAAACATTCAGTACTTC	TRBD1	TRBV7-8	TRBJ2-4	.
CASSAASGELFF	TGTGCCAGCAGCGCAGCGTCCGGGGAGCTGTTTTTT	.	TRBV9	TRBJ2-2	.
CAWMGGATQYF	TGTGCCTGGATGGGGGGAGCTACGCAGTATTTT	.	TRBV30	TRBJ2-3	.
CASSLRDGTKNIQYF	TGTGCCAGCAGCTTGAGGGATGGTACCAAAAACATTCAGTACTTC	.	TRBV5-5	TRBJ2-4	.
CASSRPASDYGYTF	TGTGCCAGCAGTCGCCCGGCTTCGGACTATGGCTACACCTTC	.	TRBV6-5	TRBJ1-2	.
CASTSGGGETNYGYTF	TGTGCCAGCACCTCGGGCGGGGGGGAAACTAACTATGGCTACACCTTC	.	TRBV4-2	TRBJ1-2	.
CASSPTLAGRTYEQYF	TGTGCCAGCAGCCCCACTTTGGCAGGGAGAACCTACGAGCAGTACTTC	.	TRBV28	TRBJ2-7	.
CASSSRRGGRNEQFF	TGTGCCAGCAGTTCCCGGCGGGGGGGCCGCAATGAGCAGTTCTTC	TRBD2	TRBV28	TRBJ2-1	.
CASSPSNTGELFF	TGTGCCAGCAGCCCATCGAACACCGGGGAGCTGTTTTTT	.	TRBV9	TRBJ2-2	.
CASSEEGGQGNQPQHF	TGTGCCAGCAGTGAAGAAGGGGGACAGGGGAATCAGCCCCAGCATTTT	TRBD1	TRBV6-1	TRBJ1-5	.
CASTFTGNTEAFF	TGTGCCAGCACCTTTACGGGGAACACTGAAGCTTTCTTT	.	TRBV28	TRBJ1-1	.
CAWSVQAYNSPLHF	TGTGCCTGGAGTGTACAAGCCTATAATTCACCCCTCCACTTT	.	TRBV30	TRBJ1-6	.
CASSFGRRGEQYF	TGTGCCAGCAGTTTTGGCCGTCGTGGCGAGCAGTACTTC	.	TRBV12-3/TRBV12-4	TRBJ2-7	.
CASSIDQNTEAFF	TGTGCCAGTAGTATTGACCAGAACACTGAAGCTTTCTTT	.	TRBV19	TRBJ1-1	.
CASTITDTQYF	TGTGCCAGCACCATCACAGATACGCAGTATTTT	.	TRBV6-5	TRBJ2-3	once
CASSMGRANTGELFF	TGTGCCAGCAGCATGGGACGAGCGAACACCGGGGAGCTGTTTTTT	.	TRBV11-2	TRBJ2-2	.
CASSPQREGREQYF	TGTGCCAGCAGCCCCCAGAGAGAGGGCCGAGAGCAGTACTTC	.	TRBV7-9	TRBJ2-7	.
CASRSLAGAPYEQYF	TGTGCCAGCAGATCCCTAGCGGGGGCCCCCTACGAGCAGTACTTC	TRBD2	TRBV6-6	TRBJ2-7	.